A single sample is the source of the 17 T cell receptor beta chains below, sequenced in a study of blood T cell repertoires in COVID-19 (dated by TCRdb to 2019 to 2021). The library came from the immunoSEQ multiplex PCR assay. TCRdb provides this immuneACCESS table in a form limited to in-frame rearrangements. Some clones are lacking; in checked studies, under half of them reflect an unresolved V gene, and why the rest are absent is not known. The sample table records about 140,000 clones; about 80% of these occur just once. Together, the top ten hold roughly 10% of the sample. The sequenced material came from peripheral blood. Receptors originate from a woman older than 75 in a cohort sampled during active or convalescent COVID-19.

The chain employs TRBV6-5 and TRBJ2-2; D is perhaps TRBD2 (6 bases). Germline V gives CDR1 MNHEY, CDR2 SVGAGI. The CDR3 is 15 residues long. Trimming took off 8 bases at V and 5 bases at J, with 18 bases between the two ends. DNA for the CDR3: TGTGCCAGCGTGACGGGAGTTTTTAGGACCGGGGAGCTGTTTTTT. It translates to CASVTGVFRTGELFF.

CDR3 sequence (DNA): TGCGCCAGCAGCCAAGGGGGGGGTGGGGACTATGGCTACACCTTC. Residues: CASSQGGGGDYGYTF. V is TRBV4-1 and J is TRBJ1-2; TRBD1 might be the D (5 bases). The CDR3 consists of 15 residues. Trimming stripped 1 base from V and 3 bases from J, with 12 bases between. In germline, CDR1 is MGHRA, CDR2 YSYEKL.

The chain employs TRBV18 and TRBJ2-7, with D perhaps matching TRBD2 (6 bases). The CDR3 loop spans 17 amino acids. The germline gives CDR1 KGHSH, CDR2 LQKENI. V lost 2 bases and J lost 6, with 23 bases in between. CDR3 in DNA: TGTGCCAGCTCACCAGGACCAGGGCGGCGGGGAGATGGCGAGCAGTACGTC. Its translation: CASSPGPGRRGDGEQYV.

This clone was counted once. This chain joins TRBV18 and TRBJ2-2, with D uncertain. Germline V gene data show CDR1 as KGHSH and CDR2 as LQKENI. The germline V and J ends were trimmed by 3 bases and 3 bases, with 8 bases remaining between them. The CDR3 is made up of 14 amino acids. CDR3 nucleotide sequence: TGTGCCAGCTCACCGCGTCGAGACACCGGGGAGCTGTTTTTT. Protein product: CASSPRRDTGELFF.

The V and J genes are TRBV3-1 (or the pseudogene TRBV3-2) and TRBJ1-1; D is uncertain. CDR1 is LGHDT, CDR2 YNNKEL, per germline (reference sequence). This CDR3 has 15 residues. V was clipped by 4 bases and J by 1 base, with 13 bases between them. The CDR3 nucleotides are TGTGCCAGCAGCCCGGGTTGGATCGAGAACACTGAAGCTTTCTTT. This sequence encodes CASSPGWIENTEAFF.

J is TRBJ2-5 and V is TRBV11-2; D remains unclear. The CDR3 loop spans 13 amino acids. Looked up from germline, CDR1 is SGHAT and CDR2 is FQNNGV. Trimming pared 0 bases from V and 2 bases from J, leaving 4 bases between. The CDR3 nucleotides are TGTGCCAGCAGCTTAGAGCGGCAAGAGACCCAGTACTTC. This sequence encodes CASSLERQETQYF.

The CDR3 bases are TGTGCCAGCTCACCGACGCCGGGACAGGGGGCGGGGAACACTGAAGCTTTCTTT. Amino acid sequence: CASSPTPGQGAGNTEAFF. This sequence joins TRBV18 and TRBJ1-1; 12 bases align to TRBD1. Trimming cost V 3 bases and J 1 base; bases outside gene matches: 9. Germline V CDR1 and CDR2: KGHSH, LQKENI. CDR3 length: 18 residues.

The rearrangement links TRBV5-4 to TRBJ2-3; D may be TRBD2 (6 bases). Trimming took 5 bases from V and 0 from J, leaving 13 bases between them. Per the germline V gene, CDR1 is SGHNT and CDR2 is YYREEE (reference sequence). The CDR3 is made up of 15 amino acids. CDR3 sequence reads: CASRPGLQSTDTQYF. The CDR3 nucleotides are TGTGCCAGCAGGCCCGGACTACAAAGCACAGATACGCAGTATTTT.

J is TRBJ2-3 and V is TRBV19; tentative D call: TRBD2 (6 bases). V was shortened by 6 bases and J by 0 bases, with 16 bases between the two germline ends. This CDR3 has 16 amino acids. Germline lookup yields CDR1 LNHDA and CDR2 SQIVND (reference sequence). CDR3 loop: CASRGRGYTSTDTQYF. CDR3 nucleotide sequence: TGTGCCAGTAGGGGTCGGGGGTACACTAGCACAGATACGCAGTATTTT.

The CDR3 sequence is CASSSRRGRTDTQYF. The CDR3 nucleotides are TGTGCCAGCAGCTCCCGGCGGGGGCGTACAGATACGCAGTATTTT. This rearrangement joins TRBV11-2 to TRBJ2-3; D might be TRBD2 (7 bases). V lost 4 bases to trimming and J lost 3 bases, with 14 bases between them. CDR3 length equals 15 residues. Germline lookup yields CDR1 SGHAT and CDR2 FQNNGV.

The chain is built from TRBV7-6 and TRBJ2-5; 9 bases match TRBD1. V trimming: 1 base; J trimming: 1 base; junction bases outside the gene matches: 7. This CDR3 spans 17 amino acids. Germline assignment: CDR1 SGHVS and CDR2 FNYEAQ. Here the CDR3 DNA reads TGTGCCAGCAGCTTAGTATTACAGGGGGCGACCCAAGAGACCCAGTACTTC. This codes for CASSLVLQGATQETQYF.

This clone showed up just a few times. This chain connects TRBV19 to TRBJ1-5, with a tentative D call TRBD1 (6 bases). CDR3 length: 16 residues. V was cut by 5 bases and J by 6 bases, with 20 bases left in between. Germline V lookup: CDR1 LNHDA, CDR2 SQIVND (reference sequence). As DNA, the CDR3 is TGTGCCAGTAGTGTCCACAGCGGGGGCCTCGGTCAGCCCCAGCATTTT. It codes for CASSVHSGGLGQPQHF. The variable domain in full, completed from reference TRBV19 and TRBJ1-5, reads DGGITQSPKYLFRKEGQNVTLSCEQNLNHDAMYWYRQDPGQGLRLIYYSQIVNDFQKGDIAEGYSVSREKKESFPLTVTSAQKNPTAFYLCASSVHSGGLGQPQHFGDGTRLSIL.

The chain carries TRBV2 and TRBJ1-1; D not resolved. Germline V gives CDR1 SNHLY, CDR2 FYNNEI. The CDR3 covers 13 residues. V lost 5 bases, J lost 0 bases, and 7 bases lay in between. The CDR3 is CASSWQVNTEAFF. Here the CDR3 DNA reads TGTGCCAGCAGTTGGCAGGTGAACACTGAAGCTTTCTTT.

The chain joins TRBV6-4 to TRBJ2-1; D possibly corresponds to TRBD1 (7 bases). Germline V CDR1 and CDR2: MRHNA, SNTAGT. The germline V and J ends were trimmed by 6 bases and 3 bases, with 21 bases remaining between them. The CDR3 runs 17 residues. DNA for the CDR3: TGTGCCAGCAGACCCCGGGCCGGAGGGGGCTTCTACAATGAGCAGTTCTTC. Translating gives CASRPRAGGGFYNEQFF.

The genes are TRBV6-2 or TRBV6-3 and TRBJ2-7, with TRBD2 matching over 9 bases. Trimming took 4 bases from V and 0 from J; bases not matched to a gene: 7. There are 16 residues in the CDR3. The germline V gene has CDR1 MNHEY and CDR2 SVGEGT. Here the CDR3 reads CASSSEGLASSYEQYV. Written as DNA, the CDR3 is TGTGCCAGCAGTTCCGAGGGACTAGCCAGCTCCTACGAGCAGTACGTC.

J is TRBJ2-5 and V is TRBV9; 9 bases are a match to TRBD2. Germline V CDR1 and CDR2: SGDLS, YYNGEE. This CDR3 region has 15 residues. The ends lost 4 bases at V and 5 bases at J; junction bases unmatched: 9. The CDR3 nucleotides read TGTGCCAGCAGCACCCGACTAGCGGAGGGGGAGACCCAGTACTTC. It encodes CASSTRLAEGETQYF.

In this sample, this clone turned up a few times. V usage is TRBV2 and J usage is TRBJ2-3; 7 nucleotides agree with TRBD2. This CDR3 is 14 amino acids long. Trimming cost V 7 bases and J 0 bases; bases outside gene matches: 4. Germline CDR1 SNHLY, CDR2 FYNNEI. The DNA of the CDR3 is TGTGCCAGCATCCAAGCGGGGAGCACAGATACGCAGTATTTT. Translating gives CASIQAGSTDTQYF.